Sequencing of this T cell receptor beta chain was carried out in a study of cytomegalovirus exposure and HLA in healthy donors. Overall study findings and caveats: The authors later found most CMV-associated TCR beta chains appeared HLA-restricted.

The donors comprised healthy bone marrow donors. Primers for the PCR totalled 60 Vbeta and 13 Jbeta. The table came from immunoSEQ multiplex PCR; TCRdb's copy has only in-frame clones and leaves some out. The sample comprises about 95,000 clones, approximately 80% of which are singletons, and roughly 4% rests with the top ten. Turning to this clone: Its antigen is not known.

The source material was PBMCs. This TCR came from a woman between 65 and 79 years old in good health and CMV-seropositive.

DNA of the CDR3: TGTGCCAGCAGTCCCCGACTGTTAGCCAAAAACATTCAGTACTTC. Amino acid sequence: CASSPRLLAKNIQYF. The chain has TRBV2 and TRBJ2-4, with D unclear. V gave up 5 bases and J gave up 0 bases, with 11 bases separating them. Germline CDR1 reads SNHLY; CDR2 reads FYNNEI. CDR3 size: 15 residues.